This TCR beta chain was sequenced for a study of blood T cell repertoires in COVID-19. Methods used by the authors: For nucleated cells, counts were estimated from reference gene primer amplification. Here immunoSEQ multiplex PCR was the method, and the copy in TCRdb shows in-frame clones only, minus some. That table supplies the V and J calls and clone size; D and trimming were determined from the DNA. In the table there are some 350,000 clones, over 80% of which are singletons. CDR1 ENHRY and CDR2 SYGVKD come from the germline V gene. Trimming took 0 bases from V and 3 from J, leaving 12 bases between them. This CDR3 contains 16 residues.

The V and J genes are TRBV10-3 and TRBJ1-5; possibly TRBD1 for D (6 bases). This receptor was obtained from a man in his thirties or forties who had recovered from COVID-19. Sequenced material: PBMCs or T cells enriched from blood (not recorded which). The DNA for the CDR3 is TGTGCCATCAGTGAGTCGAGACAGGACAACAATCAGCCCCAGCATTTT. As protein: CAISESRQDNNQPQHF.